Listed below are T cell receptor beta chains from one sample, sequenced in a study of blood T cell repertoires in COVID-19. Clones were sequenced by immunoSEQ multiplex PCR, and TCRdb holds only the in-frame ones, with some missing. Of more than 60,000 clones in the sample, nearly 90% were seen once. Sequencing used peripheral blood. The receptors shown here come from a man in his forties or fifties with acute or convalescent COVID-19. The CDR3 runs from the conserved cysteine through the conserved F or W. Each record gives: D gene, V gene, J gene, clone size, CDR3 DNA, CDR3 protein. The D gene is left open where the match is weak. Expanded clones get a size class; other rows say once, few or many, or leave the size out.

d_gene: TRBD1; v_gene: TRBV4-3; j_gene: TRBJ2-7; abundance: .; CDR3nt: TGCGCCAGCAGCCAAGCGGGACAGGGGTACGAGCAGTACTTC; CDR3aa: CASSQAGQGYEQYF
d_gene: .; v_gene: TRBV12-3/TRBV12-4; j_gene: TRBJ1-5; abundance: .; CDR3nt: TGTGCCAGCAGTTCCCAGGGGAATCAGCCCCAGCATTTT; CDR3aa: CASSSQGNQPQHF
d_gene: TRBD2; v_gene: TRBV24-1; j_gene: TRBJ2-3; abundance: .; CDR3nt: TGTGCCACCGGGACTAGCGGGACCGCAGATACGCAGTATTTT; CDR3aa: CATGTSGTADTQYF
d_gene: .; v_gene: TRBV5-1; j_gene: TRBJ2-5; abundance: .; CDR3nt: TGCGCCAGCAGCCCCCCGGCGTTAGCCGGAGAGACCCAGTACTTC; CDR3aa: CASSPPALAGETQYF
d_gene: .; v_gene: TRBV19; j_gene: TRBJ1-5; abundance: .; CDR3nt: TGTGCCAGTACCGACAGGCCCGGCTCAAGGGAGCCCCAGCATTTT; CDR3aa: CASTDRPGSREPQHF
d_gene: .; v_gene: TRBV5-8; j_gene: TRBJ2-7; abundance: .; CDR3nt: TGTGCCAGCAGCCCACAGGGTTCCGGTTATTACGAGCAGTACTTC; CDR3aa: CASSPQGSGYYEQYF
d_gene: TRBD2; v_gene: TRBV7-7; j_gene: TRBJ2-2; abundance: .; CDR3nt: TGTGCCAGCAGCCCCCAGCGGGGATTAGCGGGAGCGGCTGGGGAGCTGTTTTTT; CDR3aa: CASSPQRGLAGAAGELFF
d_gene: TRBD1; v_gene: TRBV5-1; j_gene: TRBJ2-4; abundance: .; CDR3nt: TGCGCCAGCAGTTACAGGGGCGAGACCAAAAACATTCAGTACTTC; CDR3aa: CASSYRGETKNIQYF
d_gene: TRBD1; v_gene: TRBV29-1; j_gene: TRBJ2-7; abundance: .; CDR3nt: TGCAGCGTTGAAGCCCGGGACAGCCCCCTCTACGAGCAGTACTTC; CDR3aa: CSVEARDSPLYEQYF
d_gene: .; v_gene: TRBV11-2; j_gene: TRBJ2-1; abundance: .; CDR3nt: TGTGCCAGCAGCTTAGACTTGGGAGTATTAGCATCCAATGAGCAGTTCTTC; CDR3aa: CASSLDLGVLASNEQFF
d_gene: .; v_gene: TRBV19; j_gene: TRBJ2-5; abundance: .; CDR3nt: TGTGCCAGTAGTCAGGGAGAGACCCAGTACTTC; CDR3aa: CASSQGETQYF
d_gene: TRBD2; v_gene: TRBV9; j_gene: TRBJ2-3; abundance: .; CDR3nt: TGTGCCAGCACTCCACTCGGGGCGGGAGGGCCGGAAGATACGCAGTATTTT; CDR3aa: CASTPLGAGGPEDTQYF
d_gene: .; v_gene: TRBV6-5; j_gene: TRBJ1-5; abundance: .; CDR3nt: TGTGCCAGCAGTTATCAGGGGAGGGATCAGCCCCAGCATTTT; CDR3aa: CASSYQGRDQPQHF
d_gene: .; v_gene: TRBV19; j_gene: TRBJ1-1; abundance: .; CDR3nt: TGTGCCAGTAGTACCTTCCTGGGAGGGAGAACGGCTGAAGCTTTCTTT; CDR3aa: CASSTFLGGRTAEAFF
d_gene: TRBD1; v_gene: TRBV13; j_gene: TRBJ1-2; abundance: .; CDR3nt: TGTGCCAGCAGCTCCCCCAGCCCCGGGACAGGGTCGGACTATGGCTACACCTTC; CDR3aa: CASSSPSPGTGSDYGYTF
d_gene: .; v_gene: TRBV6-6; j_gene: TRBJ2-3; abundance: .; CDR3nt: TGTGCCAGCAGTTACTTGCCAGATACAGATACGCAGTATTTT; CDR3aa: CASSYLPDTDTQYF
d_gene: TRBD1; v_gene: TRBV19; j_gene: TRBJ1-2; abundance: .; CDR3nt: TGTGCCAGTAGTAACCCCCGACGACAGGGGGCGCCCGGCTACACCTTC; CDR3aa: CASSNPRRQGAPGYTF
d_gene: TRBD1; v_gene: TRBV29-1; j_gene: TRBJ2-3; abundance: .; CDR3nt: TGCAGCGGCGGAGGGGGACAGGGGGCAGATACGCAGTATTTT; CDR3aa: CSGGGGQGADTQYF
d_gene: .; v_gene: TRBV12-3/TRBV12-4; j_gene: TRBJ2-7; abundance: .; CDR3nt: TGTGCCAGCAGCTGGCAAGGGGTCGAGCAGTACTTC; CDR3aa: CASSWQGVEQYF
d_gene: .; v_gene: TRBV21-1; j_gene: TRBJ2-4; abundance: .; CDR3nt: TGTGCCAGCAGCAAAGGAGAACAGAGACAGGGGACCACTCTAGCCAAAAACATTCAGTACTTC; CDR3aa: CASSKGEQRQGTTLAKNIQYF
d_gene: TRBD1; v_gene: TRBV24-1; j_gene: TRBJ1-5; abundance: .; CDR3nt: TGTGCCACCAGTGACTCCGGACAGGGTGGAAATCAGCCCCAGCATTTT; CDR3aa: CATSDSGQGGNQPQHF
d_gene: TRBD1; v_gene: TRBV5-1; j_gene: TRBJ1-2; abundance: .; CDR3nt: TGCGCCAGCAGCATCACAGGGGTTCACTATGGCTACACCTTC; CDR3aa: CASSITGVHYGYTF
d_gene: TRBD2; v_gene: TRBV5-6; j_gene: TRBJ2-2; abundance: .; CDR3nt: TGTGCCAGCAGCTTATTCCGGGGACTAGCGCTTAACACCGGGGAGCTGTTTTTT; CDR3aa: CASSLFRGLALNTGELFF
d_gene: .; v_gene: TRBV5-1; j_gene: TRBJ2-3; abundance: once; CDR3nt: TGCGCCAGCAGCTACCGGGACTCGGGGGCAGATACGCAGTATTTT; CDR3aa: CASSYRDSGADTQYF
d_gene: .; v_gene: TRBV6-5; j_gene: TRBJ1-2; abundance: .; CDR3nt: TGTGCCAGCTATCCGGGAACATCTAACTATGGCTACACCTTC; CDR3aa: CASYPGTSNYGYTF
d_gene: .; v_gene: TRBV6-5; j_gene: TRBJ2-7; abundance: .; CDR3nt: TGTGCGGCGGCTCTCACCTACGAGCAGTACTTC; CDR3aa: CAAALTYEQYF
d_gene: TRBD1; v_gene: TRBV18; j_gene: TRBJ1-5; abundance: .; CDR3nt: TGTGCCAGCTCACCCACGGGACAGGGCAATCAGCCCCAGCATTTT; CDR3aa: CASSPTGQGNQPQHF
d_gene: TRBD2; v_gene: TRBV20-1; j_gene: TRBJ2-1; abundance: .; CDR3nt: TGCAGTGCTAGTACGCTACTAGCGGGAGGATTCAATGAGCAGTTCTTC; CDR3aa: CSASTLLAGGFNEQFF
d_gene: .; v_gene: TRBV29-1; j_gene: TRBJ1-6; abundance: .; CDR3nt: TGCAGCGTTGCACCTACAGGGTACTCGGATTCACCCCTCCACTTT; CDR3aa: CSVAPTGYSDSPLHF
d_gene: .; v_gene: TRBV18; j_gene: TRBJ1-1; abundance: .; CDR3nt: TGTGCCAGCTCACGAAGTCCAGAAATGAACACTGAAGCTTTCTTT; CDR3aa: CASSRSPEMNTEAFF
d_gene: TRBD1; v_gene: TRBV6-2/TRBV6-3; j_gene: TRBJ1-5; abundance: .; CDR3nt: TGTGCCAGCAGTTACCTCAGGACGGACAGGGTTGGAAATCAGCCCCAGCATTTT; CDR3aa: CASSYLRTDRVGNQPQHF
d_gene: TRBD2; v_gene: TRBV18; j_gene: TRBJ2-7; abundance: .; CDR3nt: TGTGCCAGCTCACCACGGACTAGCGGGAGTACCTACGAGCAGTACTTC; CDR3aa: CASSPRTSGSTYEQYF
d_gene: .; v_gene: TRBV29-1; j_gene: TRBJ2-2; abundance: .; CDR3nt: TGCAGCGTTTCCCAATCAGGGAACACCGGGGAGCTGTTTTTT; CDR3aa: CSVSQSGNTGELFF
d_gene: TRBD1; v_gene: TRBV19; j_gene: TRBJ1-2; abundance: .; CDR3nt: TGTGCCAGTAGTAACCAATTGGACAGGGGGGTTGACTACACCTTC; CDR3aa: CASSNQLDRGVDYTF
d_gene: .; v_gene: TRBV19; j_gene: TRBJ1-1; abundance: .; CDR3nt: TGTGCCAGTAGTATGGGGGGAAACACTGAAGCTTTCTTT; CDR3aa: CASSMGGNTEAFF
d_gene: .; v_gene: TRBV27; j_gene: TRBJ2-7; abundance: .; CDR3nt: TGTGCCAGCAGTTTATCATTGAGCGGATACGAGCAGTACTTC; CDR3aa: CASSLSLSGYEQYF
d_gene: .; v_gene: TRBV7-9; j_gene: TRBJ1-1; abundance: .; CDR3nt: TGTGCCAGCAGCCTCAGGGAAAGGCGCGAGGCTTTCTTT; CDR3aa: CASSLRERREAFF
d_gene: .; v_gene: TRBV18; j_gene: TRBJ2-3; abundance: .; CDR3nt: TGTGCCAGCTCACCGGGGCTCCGAATGGTTACAGATACGCAGTATTTT; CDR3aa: CASSPGLRMVTDTQYF
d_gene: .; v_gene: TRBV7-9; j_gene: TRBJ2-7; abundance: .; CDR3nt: TGTGCCAGCAGCCCCGAAGTTGGGCTGCGCGAGCAGTACTTC; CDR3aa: CASSPEVGLREQYF